This TCR beta chain stems from a study of T-cell reconstitution after alpha-beta-depleted transplantation in children (dated by TCRdb to 2016 to 2018). Looking at the study overall: Using TCR repertoire profiling, the study followed T-cell immune reconstitution in a quantitative way in children after TCRalphabeta/CD19-depleted allogeneic hematopoietic cell transplantation. The paper as a whole reports these results and caveats: In some patients, the high TCRbeta diversity seen at day 60 was put down to recipient T cells and intrathymic progenitors that had survived conditioning. The apparently early recovery of alphabetaT-cell counts about two months after transplant reportedly depended on only several hundred rapidly expanded clones that came from non-depleted graft cells. Over the following months the frequencies of hyperexpanded clones went down, and after one year T-cell counts and TCRbeta diversity were mostly credited to newly produced T cells.

On this clonotype itself: This clone's antigen is unknown. Base qualities are not at hand, and no much larger clone is one base apart.

According to the study, the label for this sample's treatment or condition signals: allogeneic hematopoietic cell transplantation with graft depleted of TCRalphabeta T cells and CD19 B cells. The children who served as transplant recipients had been given grafts of TCRalphabeta/CD19-depleted allogeneic hematopoietic cells. From the cysteine up to the phenylalanine, the CDR3 has a length of 13 residues. The sequence is cut down to CDR3 DNA, 39 bases in frame from base 1. The junction shows trimming of 0 bases on V and 2 bases on J, plus 5 bases between the germline ends. CDR1 and CDR2, per the germline V gene (reference sequence), are LNHNV and YYDKDF. Libraries came from PCR. The sequencer was an Illumina HiSeq 2500. To normalize quantification of the TCRbeta repertoire, the TCR libraries were built with molecular barcoding that relied on unique molecular identifiers. TCRdb's own reprocessing of the public reads used fastp at Q25 and MiXCR and kept productive beta chains. Rows with one shared CDR3 protein collapse into an entry with the most common genes and DNA. This sample is represented by some 600,000 distinct CDR3 sequences; roughly 13% of them were singletons. Jointly, the top ten make up about 2.2% of the sample.

The sequencing used PBMCs, mostly from graft donor cells, collected 360 days after TCRalphabeta/CD19-depleted stem cell transplant. The rearrangement combines TRBV15 with TRBJ2-7; the D gene cannot be resolved reliably. This TCR was sampled from a male patient aged 10 to 17 who had a stem cell transplant for acute myeloid leukemia, so the T cells may come from the graft donor. The CDR3: CATSREHPYEQYF. The nucleotide sequence reads as follows: TGTGCCACCAGCAGAGAACACCCCTACGAGCAGTACTTC.